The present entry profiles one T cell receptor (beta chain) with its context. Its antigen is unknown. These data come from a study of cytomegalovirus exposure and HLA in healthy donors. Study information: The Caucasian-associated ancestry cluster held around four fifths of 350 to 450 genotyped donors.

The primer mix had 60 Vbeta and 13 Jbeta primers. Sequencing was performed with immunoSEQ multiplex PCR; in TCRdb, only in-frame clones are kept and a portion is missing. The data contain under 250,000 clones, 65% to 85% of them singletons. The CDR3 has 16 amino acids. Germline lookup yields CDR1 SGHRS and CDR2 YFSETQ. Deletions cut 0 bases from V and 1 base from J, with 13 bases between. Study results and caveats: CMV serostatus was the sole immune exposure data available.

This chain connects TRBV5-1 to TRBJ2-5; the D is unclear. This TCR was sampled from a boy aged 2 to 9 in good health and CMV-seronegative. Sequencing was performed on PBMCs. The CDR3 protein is CASSLAVRHGQETQYF. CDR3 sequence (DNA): TGCGCCAGCAGCTTGGCCGTTAGACACGGCCAAGAGACCCAGTACTTC.